What follows are 8 T cell receptor beta chains derived from one specimen sequenced in a study of T cells in Graves' hyperthyroidism and ophthalmopathy. TCR beta CDR3 region amplification was performed from RNA transcripts. HTBI primers drove first-round RT-PCR of the TCR CDR3. TCRdb reanalysed the multiplex PCR reads using MiXCR and keeps one entry per CDR3 protein. This table has approximately 430,000 distinct CDR3 sequences, around 16% appearing once. Sequencing was carried out using blood. The receptors come from a young woman with Graves' hyperthyroidism.

This clonotype was seen many times. The rearrangement links TRBV7-9 to TRBJ1-6; TRBD1 matches 8 bases. There are 15 residues in the CDR3. J lost 10 bases, V lost 5 bases, and 10 bases had no gene match. Per germline, CDR1 SEHNR and CDR2 FQNEAQ (reference sequence). This CDR3 is CASSPHTGGGSPLHF. In DNA form, the CDR3 reads TGTGCCAGCAGCCCCCACACAGGGGGAGGGTCACCCCTCCACTTT.

The chain recombines TRBV4-1 with TRBJ2-2; D is ambiguous. The CDR3 runs to 16 residues. V was clipped by 4 bases and J by 5 bases, with 17 bases between them. The germline V gene encodes CDR1 MGHRA and CDR2 YSYEKL. This chain's CDR3 is CASSLDKEWKTGELFF. CDR3 coding DNA: TGCGCCAGCAGCCTTGACAAGGAGTGGAAAACCGGGGAGCTGTTTTTT.

This clonotype was detected a few times. This chain uses TRBV19 with TRBJ1-5; D is ambiguous. The CDR3 has 16 amino acids. Germline CDR1 LNHDA, CDR2 SQIVND (reference sequence). V gave up 5 bases and J gave up 1 base, with 15 bases separating them. The CDR3 loop is CASSFGPRRSNQPQHF. The DNA of the CDR3 is TGTGCCAGTAGTTTCGGGCCCCGAAGGAGCAATCAGCCCCAGCATTTT.

Many counts were recorded for this clonotype. This chain connects TRBV10-3 to TRBJ1-5; D is unclear. Germline CDR1 is ENHRY and CDR2 is SYGVKD. Trimming took 8 bases from V and 0 from J, leaving 8 bases between them. CDR3 length equals 13 residues. The CDR3: CAIWDGSNQPQHF. In nucleotides, the CDR3 is TGTGCCATCTGGGATGGTAGCAATCAGCCCCAGCATTTT.

This clonotype was observed a handful of times. The chain combines TRBV19 with TRBJ2-5, with D perhaps matching TRBD1 (6 bases). The CDR3 extends over 16 amino acids. The V and J ends lost 5 bases and 5 bases respectively, with 21 bases between them. CDR1 LNHDA and CDR2 SQIVND come from the germline V gene (reference sequence). CDR3 in DNA: TGTGCCAGTAGTTCCAACGCGGCAGGGGAGTCGGAGACCCAGTACTTC. This codes for CASSSNAAGESETQYF.

The sample holds many counts of this clonotype. J is TRBJ2-1 and V is TRBV5-6; 10 nucleotides align to TRBD2. This CDR3 region has 15 residues. CDR1 is SGHDT, CDR2 YYEEEE, per germline. V shed 3 bases, J shed 8 bases, and the junction held 8 bases outside the gene matches. DNA of the CDR3: TGTGCCAGCAGCTGGGAAGCGGGGGGGCCCCATGAGCAGTTCTTC. Protein product: CASSWEAGGPHEQFF.

This clonotype was counted many times. The chain carries TRBV7-8 and TRBJ1-3; D remains unclear. Trimming pared 7 bases from V and 4 bases from J, leaving 14 bases between. This CDR3 comprises 14 residues. Per germline, CDR1 SGHVS and CDR2 FQNEAQ. The CDR3 DNA follows: TGTGCCAGCACACTAGGCACAAAGGGAAACACCATATATTTT. Translation gives CASTLGTKGNTIYF.

The chain couples TRBV5-4 to TRBJ2-3, with 9 bases that match TRBD2. The CDR3 extends over 17 amino acids. Germline values: CDR1 SGHNT, CDR2 YYREEE (reference sequence). After removal of 3 bases from V and 3 bases from J, the junction contained 11 bases not matched to a gene. The CDR3 bases are TGTGCCAGCAGCTCTACACGTAGCGGGAGATTGACAGATACGCAGTATTTT. Encoded protein: CASSSTRSGRLTDTQYF.